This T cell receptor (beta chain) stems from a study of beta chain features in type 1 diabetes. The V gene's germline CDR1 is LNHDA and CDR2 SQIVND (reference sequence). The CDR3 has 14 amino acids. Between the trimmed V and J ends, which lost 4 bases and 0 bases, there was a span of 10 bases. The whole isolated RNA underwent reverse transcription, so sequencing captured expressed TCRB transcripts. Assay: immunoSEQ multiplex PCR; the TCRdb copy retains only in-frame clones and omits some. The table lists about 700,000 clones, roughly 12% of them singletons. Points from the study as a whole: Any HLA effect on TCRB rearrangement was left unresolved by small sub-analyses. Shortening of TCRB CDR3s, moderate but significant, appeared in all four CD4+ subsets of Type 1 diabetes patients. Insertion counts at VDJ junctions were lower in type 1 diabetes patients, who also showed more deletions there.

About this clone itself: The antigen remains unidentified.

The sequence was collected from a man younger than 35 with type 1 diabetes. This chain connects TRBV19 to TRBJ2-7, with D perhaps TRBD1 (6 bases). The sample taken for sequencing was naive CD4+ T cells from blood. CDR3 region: CASSTGTISYEQYF. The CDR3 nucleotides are TGTGCCAGTAGTACCGGGACAATCTCCTACGAGCAGTACTTC.